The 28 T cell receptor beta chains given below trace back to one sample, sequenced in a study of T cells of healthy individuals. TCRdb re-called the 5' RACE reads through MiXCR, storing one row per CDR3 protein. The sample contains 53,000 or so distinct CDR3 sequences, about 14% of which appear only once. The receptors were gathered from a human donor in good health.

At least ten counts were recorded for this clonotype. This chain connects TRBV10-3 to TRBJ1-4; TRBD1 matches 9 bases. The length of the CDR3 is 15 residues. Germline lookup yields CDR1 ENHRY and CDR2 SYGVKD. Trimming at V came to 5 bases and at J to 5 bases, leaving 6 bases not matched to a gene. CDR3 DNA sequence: TGTGCCATCAGTAGAGCCGGGACAGGGAATGAAAAACTGTTTTTT. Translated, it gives CAISRAGTGNEKLFF.

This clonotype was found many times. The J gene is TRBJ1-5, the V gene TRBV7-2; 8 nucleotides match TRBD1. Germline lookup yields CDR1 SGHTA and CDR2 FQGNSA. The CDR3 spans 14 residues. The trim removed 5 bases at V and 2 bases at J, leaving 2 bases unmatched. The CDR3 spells CASSPGQGNQPQHF. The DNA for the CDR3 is TGTGCCAGCAGCCCGGGACAGGGCAATCAGCCCCAGCATTTT.

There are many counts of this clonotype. The CDR3 region is CASRDGLAGTDTQYF. In DNA, the CDR3 is TGTGCCAGCAGGGACGGACTAGCGGGAACAGATACGCAGTATTTT. This chain joins TRBV6-5 and TRBJ2-3; 12 bases map to TRBD2. The CDR3 runs to 15 residues. Looked up from germline, CDR1 is MNHEY and CDR2 is SVGAGI. V trimming: 6 bases; J trimming: 3 bases; junction bases outside the gene matches: 4.

The CDR3 region has the DNA TGCAGTGCTGAAGACTTAGCGGGAGGTGGGGATGAGCAGTTCTTC. It encodes CSAEDLAGGGDEQFF. This chain links TRBV20-1 with TRBJ2-1; 10 bases agree with TRBD2. CDR1 DFQATT and CDR2 SNEGSKA come from the germline V gene (reference sequence). The J segment lost 8 bases and the V segment lost 5 bases, leaving 12 bases of the junction unmatched. The CDR3 totals 15 residues.

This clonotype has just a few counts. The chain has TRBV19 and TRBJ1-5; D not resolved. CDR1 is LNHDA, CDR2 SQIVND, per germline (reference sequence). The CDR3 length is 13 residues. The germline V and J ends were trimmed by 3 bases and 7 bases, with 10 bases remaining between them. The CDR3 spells CASSIREAQPQHF. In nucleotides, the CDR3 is TGTGCCAGTAGTATTAGAGAAGCGCAGCCCCAGCATTTT.

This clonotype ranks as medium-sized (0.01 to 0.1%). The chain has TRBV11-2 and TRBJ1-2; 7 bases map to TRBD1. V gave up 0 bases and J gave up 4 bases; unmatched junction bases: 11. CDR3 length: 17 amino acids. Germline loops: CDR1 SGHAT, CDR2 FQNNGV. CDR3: CASSLDGPRGRFYGYTF. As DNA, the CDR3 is TGTGCCAGCAGCTTAGATGGACCAAGGGGGCGATTCTATGGCTACACCTTC. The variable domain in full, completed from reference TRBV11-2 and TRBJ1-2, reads EAGVAQSPRYKIIEKRQSVAFWCNPISGHATLYWYQQILGQGPKLLIQFQNNGVVDDSQLPKDRFSAERLKGVDSTLKIQPAKLEDSAVYLCASSLDGPRGRFYGYTFGSGTRLTVV.

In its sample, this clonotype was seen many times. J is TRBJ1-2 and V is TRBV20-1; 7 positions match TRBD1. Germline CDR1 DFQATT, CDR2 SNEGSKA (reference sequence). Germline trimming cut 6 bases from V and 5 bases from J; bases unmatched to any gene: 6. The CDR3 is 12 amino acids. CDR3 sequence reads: CSATRTGYGYTF. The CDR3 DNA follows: TGCAGTGCGACACGGACAGGATATGGCTACACCTTC.

This CDR3 reads CSVERGGRTGELFF. CDR3 coding DNA: TGCAGTGTTGAAAGGGGGGGCCGTACCGGGGAGCTGTTTTTT. The chain links TRBV20-1 to TRBJ2-2; TRBD2 is a possible D gene (7 bases). The CDR3 extends over 14 amino acids. V lost 7 bases and J lost 5, with 17 bases in between. Germline CDR1 and CDR2: DFQATT and SNEGSKA (reference sequence).

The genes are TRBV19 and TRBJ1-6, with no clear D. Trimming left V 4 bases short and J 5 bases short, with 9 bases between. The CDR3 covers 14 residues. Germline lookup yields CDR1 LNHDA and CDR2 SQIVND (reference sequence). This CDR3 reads CASSTTRNNSPLHF. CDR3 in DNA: TGTGCCAGTAGTACGACCAGAAATAATTCACCCCTCCACTTT.

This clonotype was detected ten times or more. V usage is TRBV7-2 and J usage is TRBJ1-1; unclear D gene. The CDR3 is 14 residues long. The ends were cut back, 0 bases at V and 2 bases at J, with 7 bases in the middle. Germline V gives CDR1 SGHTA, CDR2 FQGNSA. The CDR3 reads CASSLAGRNTEAFF. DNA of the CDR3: TGTGCCAGCAGCTTAGCGGGCAGAAACACTGAAGCTTTCTTT.

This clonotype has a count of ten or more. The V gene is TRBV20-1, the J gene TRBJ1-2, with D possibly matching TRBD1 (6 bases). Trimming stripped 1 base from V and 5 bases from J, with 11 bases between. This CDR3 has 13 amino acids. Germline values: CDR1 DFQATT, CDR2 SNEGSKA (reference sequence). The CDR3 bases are TGCAGTGCTAGAGGGGGGGCGGGTTATGGCTACACCTTC. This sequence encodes CSARGGAGYGYTF.

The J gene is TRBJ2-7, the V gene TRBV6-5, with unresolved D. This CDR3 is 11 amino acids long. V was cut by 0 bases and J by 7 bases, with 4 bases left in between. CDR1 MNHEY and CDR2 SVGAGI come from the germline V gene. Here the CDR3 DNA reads TGTGCCAGCAGTTACTCGAGGGAGCAGTACTTC. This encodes CASSYSREQYF.

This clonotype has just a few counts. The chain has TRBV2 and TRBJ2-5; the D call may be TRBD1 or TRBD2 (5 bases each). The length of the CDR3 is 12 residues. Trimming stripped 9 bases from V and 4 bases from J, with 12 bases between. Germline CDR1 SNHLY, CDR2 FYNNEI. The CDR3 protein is CASGRDGETQYF. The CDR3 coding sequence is TGTGCCAGTGGACGGGACGGAGAGACCCAGTACTTC.

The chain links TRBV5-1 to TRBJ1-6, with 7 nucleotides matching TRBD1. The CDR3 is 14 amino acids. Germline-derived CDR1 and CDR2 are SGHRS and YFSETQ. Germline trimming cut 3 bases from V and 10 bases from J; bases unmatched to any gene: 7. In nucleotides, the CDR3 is TGCGCCAGCAGCTATGACAGGGTGGCCTCACCCCTCCACTTT. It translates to CASSYDRVASPLHF.

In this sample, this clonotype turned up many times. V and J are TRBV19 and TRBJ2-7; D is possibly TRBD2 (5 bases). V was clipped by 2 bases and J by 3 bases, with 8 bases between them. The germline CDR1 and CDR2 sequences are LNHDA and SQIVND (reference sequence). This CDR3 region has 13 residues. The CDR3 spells CASSITGVYEQYF. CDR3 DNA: TGTGCCAGTAGTATAACCGGGGTCTACGAGCAGTACTTC.

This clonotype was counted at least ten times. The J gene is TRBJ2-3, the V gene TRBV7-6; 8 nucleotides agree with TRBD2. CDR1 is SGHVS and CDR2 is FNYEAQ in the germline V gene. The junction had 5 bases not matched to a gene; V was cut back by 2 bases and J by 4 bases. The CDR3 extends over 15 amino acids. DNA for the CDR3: TGTGCCAGCAGCTTAAGTAGCGGGGATGCAGATACGCAGTATTTT. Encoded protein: CASSLSSGDADTQYF.

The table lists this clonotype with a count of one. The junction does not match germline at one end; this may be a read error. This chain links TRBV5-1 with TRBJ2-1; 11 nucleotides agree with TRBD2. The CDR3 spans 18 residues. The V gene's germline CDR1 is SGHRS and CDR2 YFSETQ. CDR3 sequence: CASSFMPSGGLGSNEQFF. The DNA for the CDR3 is TGTGCCAGCAGCTTTATGCCTAGCGGGGGGTTGGGAAGTAATGAGCAGTTCTTC.

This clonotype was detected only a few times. The CDR3 here is CASSSQGVGAYEQYF. CDR3 DNA sequence: TGTGCCAGCAGCTCCCAGGGGGTAGGGGCCTACGAGCAGTACTTC. The chain joins TRBV7-6 to TRBJ2-7; TRBD1 matches at 7 bases. Germline V gene data show CDR1 as SGHVS and CDR2 as FNYEAQ. V lost 4 bases and J lost 2; bases outside the gene matches: 8. The CDR3 sequence is 15 residues long.

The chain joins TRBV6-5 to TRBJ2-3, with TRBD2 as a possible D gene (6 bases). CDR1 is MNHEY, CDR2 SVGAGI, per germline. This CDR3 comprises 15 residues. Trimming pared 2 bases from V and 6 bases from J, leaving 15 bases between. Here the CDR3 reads CASSYGRGISDTQYF. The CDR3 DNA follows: TGTGCCAGCAGTTACGGGCGGGGTATTTCCGATACGCAGTATTTT.

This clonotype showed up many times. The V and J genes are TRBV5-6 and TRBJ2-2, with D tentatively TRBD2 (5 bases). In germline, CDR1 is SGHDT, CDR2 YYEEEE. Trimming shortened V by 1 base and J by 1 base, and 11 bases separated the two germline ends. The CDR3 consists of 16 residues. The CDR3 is CASSLRAAGNTGELFF. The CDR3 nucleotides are TGTGCCAGCAGCTTGCGAGCGGCGGGGAACACCGGGGAGCTGTTTTTT.

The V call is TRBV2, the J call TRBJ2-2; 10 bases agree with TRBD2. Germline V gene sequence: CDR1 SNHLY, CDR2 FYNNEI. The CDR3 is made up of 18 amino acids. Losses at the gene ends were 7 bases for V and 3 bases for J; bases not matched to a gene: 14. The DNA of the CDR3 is TGTGCCAGCAAACAGGATATAGCGGGGGGCTCGTACACCGGGGAGCTGTTTTTT. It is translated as CASKQDIAGGSYTGELFF.

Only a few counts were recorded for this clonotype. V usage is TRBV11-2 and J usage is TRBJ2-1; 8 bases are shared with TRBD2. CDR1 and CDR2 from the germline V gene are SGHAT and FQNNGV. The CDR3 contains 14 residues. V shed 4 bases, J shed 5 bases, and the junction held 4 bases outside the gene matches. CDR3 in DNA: TGTGCCAGCAGCTCAGGACTAGCAGACAATGAGCAGTTCTTC. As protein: CASSSGLADNEQFF. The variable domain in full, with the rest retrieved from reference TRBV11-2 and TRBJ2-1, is EAGVAQSPRYKIIEKRQSVAFWCNPISGHATLYWYQQILGQGPKLLIQFQNNGVVDDSQLPKDRFSAERLKGVDSTLKIQPAKLEDSAVYLCASSSGLADNEQFFGPGTRLTVL.

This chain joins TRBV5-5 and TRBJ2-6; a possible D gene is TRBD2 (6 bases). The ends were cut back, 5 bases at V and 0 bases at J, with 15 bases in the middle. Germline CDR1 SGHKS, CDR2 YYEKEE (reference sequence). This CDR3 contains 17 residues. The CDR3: CASRSEGLRSGANVLTF. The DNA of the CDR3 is TGTGCCAGCAGGTCAGAGGGACTGCGCTCTGGGGCCAACGTCCTGACTTTC.

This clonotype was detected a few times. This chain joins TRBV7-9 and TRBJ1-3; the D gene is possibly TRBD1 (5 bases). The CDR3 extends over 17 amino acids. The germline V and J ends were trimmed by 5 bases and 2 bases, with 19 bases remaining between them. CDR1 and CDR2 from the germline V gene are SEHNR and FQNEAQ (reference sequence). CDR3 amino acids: CASSPRDRKTPGNTIYF. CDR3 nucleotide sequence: TGTGCCAGCAGCCCCCGGGACCGTAAGACGCCTGGAAACACCATATATTTT.

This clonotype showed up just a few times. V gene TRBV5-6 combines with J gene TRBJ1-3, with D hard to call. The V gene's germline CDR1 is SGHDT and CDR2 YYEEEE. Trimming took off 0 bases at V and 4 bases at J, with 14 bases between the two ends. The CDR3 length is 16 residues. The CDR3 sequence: CASSLVLRVSGNTIYF. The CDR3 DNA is TGTGCCAGCAGCTTGGTACTCCGCGTTTCGGGAAACACCATATATTTT. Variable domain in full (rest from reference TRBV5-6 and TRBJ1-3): DAGVTQSPTHLIKTRGQQVTLRCSPKSGHDTVSWYQQALGQGPQFIFQYYEEEERQRGNFPDRFSGHQFPNYSSELNVNALLLGDSALYLCASSLVLRVSGNTIYFGEGSWLTVV.

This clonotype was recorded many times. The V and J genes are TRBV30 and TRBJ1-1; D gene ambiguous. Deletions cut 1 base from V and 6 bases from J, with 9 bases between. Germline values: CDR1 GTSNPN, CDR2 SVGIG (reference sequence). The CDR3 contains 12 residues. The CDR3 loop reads CAWSDMGSEAFF. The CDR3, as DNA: TGTGCCTGGAGTGACATGGGGTCTGAAGCTTTCTTT. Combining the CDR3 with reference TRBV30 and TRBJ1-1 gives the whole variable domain SQTIHQWPATLVQPVGSPLSLECTVEGTSNPNLYWYRQAAGRGLQLLFYSVGIGQISSEVPQNLSASRPQDRQFILSSKKLLLSDSGFYLCAWSDMGSEAFFGQGTRLTVV.

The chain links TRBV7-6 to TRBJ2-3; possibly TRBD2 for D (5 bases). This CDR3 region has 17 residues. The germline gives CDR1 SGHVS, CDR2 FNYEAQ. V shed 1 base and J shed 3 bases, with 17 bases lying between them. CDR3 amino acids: CASSLGRQEGWTDTQYF. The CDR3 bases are TGTGCCAGCAGCTTAGGGAGGCAAGAGGGCTGGACAGATACGCAGTATTTT. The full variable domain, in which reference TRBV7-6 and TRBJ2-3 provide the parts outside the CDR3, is GAGVSQSPRYKVTKRGQDVALRCDPISGHVSLYWYRQALGQGPEFLTYFNYEAQQDKSGLPNDRFSAERPEGSISTLTIQRTEQRDSAMYRCASSLGRQEGWTDTQYFGPGTRLTVL.

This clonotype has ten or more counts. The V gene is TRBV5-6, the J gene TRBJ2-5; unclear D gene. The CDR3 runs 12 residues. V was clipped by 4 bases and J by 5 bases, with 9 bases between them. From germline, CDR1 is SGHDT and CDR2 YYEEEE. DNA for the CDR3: TGTGCCAGCAGCACGTCTCGGGAGACCCAGTACTTC. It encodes CASSTSRETQYF. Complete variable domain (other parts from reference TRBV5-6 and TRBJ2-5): DAGVTQSPTHLIKTRGQQVTLRCSPKSGHDTVSWYQQALGQGPQFIFQYYEEEERQRGNFPDRFSGHQFPNYSSELNVNALLLGDSALYLCASSTSRETQYFGPGTRLLVL.